The T cell receptor (beta chain) described here comes from a study of blood T cell repertoires in COVID-19. Study context: Whether acute or convalescent, the COVID-19 samples came from the United States, Italy and Spain. The cDNA or gDNA used as material had been derived from T cells, B-cell-depleted T cells, or PBMCs.

Authors' processing steps: Scientists estimated how many nucleated cells there were by amplifying reference gene primers. The protocol was immunoSEQ multiplex PCR, while the TCRdb copy is restricted to in-frame clones and leaves out a portion. The V and J calls and clone size were taken over from that table, and D and trimming were inferred from the DNA. The sample holds about 150,000 clones, around 78% seen once. V was trimmed by 4 bases and J by 9 bases, leaving 14 bases between them. Germline assignment: CDR1 SGHNT and CDR2 YYREEE (reference sequence). The length of the CDR3 is 13 residues. V is TRBV5-4 and J is TRBJ2-1; a weak D match, TRBD2 (6 bases). This sequence originates from an elderly man with acute or convalescent COVID-19. The specimen was peripheral blood. The CDR3 protein is CASSPGGSTEQFF. In nucleotides, the CDR3 is TGTGCCAGCAGCCCCGGGGGTAGTACTGAGCAGTTCTTC. The full variable domain, rest sourced from reference TRBV5-4 and TRBJ2-1, is ETGVTQSPTHLIKTRGQQVTLRCSSQSGHNTVSWYQQALGQGPQFIFQYYREEENGRGNFPPRFSGLQFPNYSSELNVNALELDDSALYLCASSPGGSTEQFFGPGTRLTVL.